This TCR beta chain came from a study of OX40 agonist ivuxolimab in advanced cancers. With regard to the full study: Ivuxolimab was a fully human IgG2 agonistic monoclonal antibody targeting the costimulatory receptor OX40 (CD134). Intravenous ivuxolimab was administered to patients every 2 weeks at six dose levels: 0.01, 0.1, 0.3, 1.5, 3 and 10 mg/kg. Among the 52 dose-escalation patients, about 19 had hepatocellular carcinoma, 15 melanoma, 9 renal cell carcinoma and 9 head and neck cancer. In the dose-escalation cohort, 82.7% of patients were male, and the mean age was roughly 60 years, with a range of about 20 to 90. Prior anti-PD-1, anti-PD-L1 or anti-CTLA-4 therapy was permitted, and checkpoint inhibitors had been received by roughly 40% of dose-escalation patients. Partial responses occurred in three dose-escalation patients: two with cutaneous melanoma and one with hepatocellular carcinoma. Peripheral TCRbeta sequencing aimed to test whether ivuxolimab altered TCR sequence diversity and caused clonal T-cell expansion. The paper covers the monotherapy dose-escalation part of the phase I ivuxolimab trial, which included N of about 56 patients. General findings and caveats noted by the study authors: After ivuxolimab, CD8+ T cells had more expanded clones than CD4+ T cells on average. Low levels of normalized T-cell clonal expansion were also seen in some nonresponding patients. In partial responders in the 0.1-3.0 mg/kg groups, normalized peripheral clonal expansion was found to be among the lowest, especially among CD8+ T cells. The antigen specificity of the clonally expanded peripheral T cells was not determined. At doses of 0.1 to 3.0 mg/kg, clonal expansion of both CD4+ and CD8+ blood T cells was observed from baseline to week 6.

CDR1 and CDR2 are drawn from the germline V gene: MNHEY, SVGAGI. Counted from cysteine to phenylalanine, this CDR3 has 13 amino acids. The only DNA kept is the CDR3, 39 bases in frame from the first base. A distance of 18 bases separates the germline ends of V and J, which lose 7 bases and 9 bases respectively. The trial excluded patients who had a history of autoimmune disease or who were on systemic immunosuppression. Peripheral blood for TCR sequencing was collected from all dose cohorts at baseline, on cycle 4 day 1, and on cycle 7 day 1. The samples were drawn from a first-in-human, open-label, multicenter phase I dose-escalation trial of ivuxolimab. Adults with locally advanced or metastatic melanoma, renal cell carcinoma, hepatocellular carcinoma or head and neck squamous cell carcinoma were enrolled in the trial. Before TCR sequencing, CD4+ T cells and CD8+ T cells were sorted from peripheral blood as separate populations.

For sequencing of the TCRbeta CDR3 region, genomic DNA was extracted from the sorted cells. TCRbeta CDR3 regions were sequenced using the immunoSEQ Assay. Sourced from immuneACCESS, this table was stored by TCRdb with only in-frame sequences that have V and J called. A share of the clones is absent; for the studies checked, an unresolved V gene accounts for under half, and the remainder has no known explanation. The table for this sample lists about 37,000 clones; roughly 89% of them were counted only once. The ten largest clones capture over 0.55% of the sample. In regard to this clone: There is no known antigen for this receptor. The input lacks base qualities; no much larger clone sits a single base away.

The chain uses TRBV6-5 and TRBJ1-2; tentative D gene TRBD1, with 5 bases matching. The specimen comprised CD4+ or CD8+ T cells sorted from blood, sampled in a trial of the OX40 agonist ivuxolimab. This TCR was recovered from an adult with an advanced solid tumor such as melanoma, head and neck, liver or kidney cancer. The DNA sequence is as follows: TGTGCCAGCACCCTTCCGGGACTATGGAGCTACACCTTC. The resulting protein is CASTLPGLWSYTF.